This passage covers 23 T cell receptor beta chains from one sample sequenced in a study of blood T cell repertoires in COVID-19. Some clones are missing from TCRdb's copy, which holds only in-frame ones; the method was immunoSEQ multiplex PCR. Of about 230,000 clones in the sample, approximately 88% are singletons; the top ten hold around 26%. The specimen was peripheral blood. The receptors shown here come from a middle-aged man with acute or convalescent COVID-19.

This clone appeared once. The chain carries TRBV9 and TRBJ2-1; tentatively, D is TRBD2 (6 bases). Between the trimmed V and J ends, which lost 5 bases and 8 bases, there was a span of 17 bases. The germline V gene has CDR1 SGDLS and CDR2 YYNGEE. This CDR3 spans 14 amino acids. The CDR3 protein is CASRGYAGGDEQFF. CDR3 coding DNA: TGTGCCAGCAGGGGCTACGCCGGAGGGGATGAGCAGTTCTTC.

The rearrangement uses TRBV5-1 and TRBJ1-3; TRBD1 might be the D (5 bases). Germline loops: CDR1 SGHRS, CDR2 YFSETQ. The ends were cut back, 1 base at V and 0 bases at J, with 5 bases in the middle. The CDR3 loop spans 14 amino acids. CDR3 residues: CASSLTGSGNTIYF. As DNA, the CDR3 is TGCGCCAGCAGCTTGACAGGCTCTGGAAACACCATATATTTT.

This chain uses TRBV10-3 with TRBJ2-7; 13 bases align to TRBD2. Germline V gene data show CDR1 as ENHRY and CDR2 as SYGVKD. The CDR3 loop spans 17 amino acids. Germline trimming cut 11 bases from V and 1 base from J; bases unmatched to any gene: 14. CDR3 sequence: CAATGGLAGTGSYEQYF. The CDR3, as DNA: TGTGCCGCAACGGGGGGACTAGCGGGGACGGGATCCTACGAGCAGTACTTC.

Regarding this clone: Other DNA sequences in this sample translate to the same CDR3. The rearrangement links TRBV7-7 to TRBJ2-5; 14 bases line up with TRBD2. CDR3 length: 15 amino acids. Germline V gene sequence: CDR1 SSHAT, CDR2 FNYEAQ (reference sequence). The ends lost 5 bases at V and 5 bases at J; junction bases unmatched: 4. The CDR3 loop is CASSLGLAGVETQYF. DNA for the CDR3: TGTGCCAGCAGCCTGGGACTAGCGGGAGTGGAGACCCAGTACTTC. Together with reference TRBV7-7 and TRBJ2-5, the CDR3 gives the full variable domain: GAGVSQSPRYKVTKRGQDVTLRCDPISSHATLYWYQQALGQGPEFLTYFNYEAQPDKSGLPSDRFSAERPEGSISTLTIQRTEQRDSAMYRCASSLGLAGVETQYFGPGTRLLVL.

This clone was detected only once. V is TRBV24-1 and J is TRBJ2-1; TRBD2 agrees at 11 bases. The germline CDR1 and CDR2 sequences are KGHDR and SFDVKD. This CDR3 spans 15 amino acids. Losses at the gene ends were 4 bases for V and 4 bases for J; bases not matched to a gene: 2. The CDR3 coding sequence is TGTGCCACCAGTGACCCTAGCGGGGGGTACAATGAGCAGTTCTTC. It codes for CATSDPSGGYNEQFF.

Comments on this clone: Other DNA variants within this sample encode the same CDR3. The chain uses TRBV5-1 and TRBJ2-3; 7 nucleotides align to TRBD2. Germline V gene data show CDR1 as SGHRS and CDR2 as YFSETQ. The CDR3 extends over 15 amino acids. V lost 4 bases, J lost 0 bases, and 5 bases stayed unmatched. CDR3 nucleotides: TGCGCCAGCAGCGCGAGCGGGACTAGCACAGATACGCAGTATTTT. Its protein is CASSASGTSTDTQYF.

This clone showed up just a few times. This chain links TRBV10-3 with TRBJ2-2, with TRBD1 matching 8 bases. The J segment lost 7 bases and the V segment lost 9 bases, leaving 10 bases of the junction unmatched. Germline values: CDR1 ENHRY, CDR2 SYGVKD. The CDR3 spans 14 residues. CDR3 coding DNA: TGTGCCATTACTAAGGACAGGGCGAGCGGGGAGCTGTTTTTT. Amino acids: CAITKDRASGELFF.

The chain employs TRBV3-1 (or the pseudogene TRBV3-2) and TRBJ2-2, with TRBD2 as a possible D gene (5 bases). The CDR3 runs to 15 residues. Trimming left V 1 base short and J 0 bases short, with 6 bases between. The germline gives CDR1 LGHDT, CDR2 YNNKEL (reference sequence). The CDR3 reads CASSQVLANTGELFF. For the CDR3, the DNA is TGTGCCAGCAGCCAAGTACTAGCGAACACCGGGGAGCTGTTTTTT.

A single count supports this clone. The genes are TRBV27 and TRBJ1-2; D ambiguous. Trimming removed 8 bases at V and 6 bases at J, with 4 bases between. Germline values: CDR1 MNHEY, CDR2 SMNVEV (reference sequence). This CDR3 has 9 amino acids. CDR3 sequence (DNA): TGTGCCAGCCCAAATGGCTACACCTTC. This sequence encodes CASPNGYTF.

CDR3 residues: CASSRGDQPQHF. In DNA, the CDR3 is TGTGCCAGCAGCCGCGGGGACCAGCCCCAGCATTTT. The V and J genes are TRBV7-9 and TRBJ1-5; possible D gene TRBD1, 5 bases. Germline values: CDR1 SEHNR, CDR2 FQNEAQ (reference sequence). Trimming cost V 5 bases and J 7 bases, with 9 bases left between them. This CDR3 contains 12 residues.

On this clone itself: At one end the junction does not follow the germline gene, possibly because of a read error. The genes are TRBV2 and TRBJ1-1, with D possibly TRBD1 on 5 matching bases. This CDR3 spans 11 amino acids. Germline V gene lookup returns CDR1 SNHLY and CDR2 FYNNEI. The CDR3 reads CASSLGRGQVF. The CDR3 bases are TGTGCCAGCAGTTTGGGGCGGGGTCAGGTCTTT. The whole variable domain, remainder taken from reference TRBV2 and TRBJ1-1, is EPEVTQTPSHQVTQMGQEVILRCVPISNHLYFYWYRQILGQKVEFLVSFYNNEISEKSEIFDDQFSVERPDGSNFTLKIRSTKLEDSAMYFCASSLGRGQVFGQGTRLTVV.

The chain carries TRBV6-5 and TRBJ1-3; the D gene is possibly TRBD1 (5 bases). Looked up from germline, CDR1 is MNHEY and CDR2 is SVGAGI. V lost 9 bases and J 0 bases, leaving 9 bases between the germline ends. CDR3 length: 13 residues. CDR3 region: CASQGFSGNTIYF. The CDR3 nucleotides are TGTGCCAGTCAGGGATTCTCTGGAAACACCATATATTTT.

The chain links TRBV5-6 to TRBJ1-2; D call uncertain. The V end lost 5 bases, the J end lost 1 base, and 15 bases lay between the germline ends. The length of the CDR3 is 15 residues. Germline CDR1 and CDR2: SGHDT and YYEEEE. The CDR3 sequence is CASSTSLGDNYGYTF. In nucleotides, the CDR3 is TGTGCCAGCAGTACCAGCCTCGGAGATAACTATGGCTACACCTTC.

This chain joins TRBV7-7 and TRBJ2-7; 8 bases are a match to TRBD2. The CDR3 loop spans 15 amino acids. The V segment lost 1 base and the J segment 5 bases; nucleotides outside the gene matches: 7. In germline, CDR1 is SSHAT, CDR2 FNYEAQ (reference sequence). CDR3: CASSLGWDSGNEQYF. The DNA of the CDR3 is TGTGCCAGCAGCTTAGGGTGGGATAGCGGGAACGAGCAGTACTTC.

The chain couples TRBV3-1 (or the pseudogene TRBV3-2) to TRBJ1-3; D possibly corresponds to TRBD1 (6 bases). Germline CDR1 LGHDT, CDR2 YNNKEL (reference sequence). The CDR3 totals 14 residues. Trimming removed 7 bases at V and 10 bases at J, with 20 bases between. CDR3 amino acids: CASTTGSWGQTIYF. The CDR3 nucleotides read TGTGCCAGCACCACAGGGAGTTGGGGTCAAACCATATATTTT.

On this clone itself: The same CDR3 can be traced to other DNA sequences in this sample. The chain uses TRBV19 and TRBJ2-5, with 7 nucleotides matching TRBD2. This CDR3 region has 12 residues. The junction had 3 bases not matched to a gene; V was cut back by 6 bases and J by 5 bases. Germline assignment: CDR1 LNHDA and CDR2 SQIVND (reference sequence). CDR3 residues: CASRQAGETQYF. CDR3 nucleotide sequence: TGTGCCAGTAGACAAGCGGGGGAGACCCAGTACTTC.

This chain joins TRBV14 and TRBJ1-1, with D uncertain. The germline V gene encodes CDR1 SGHDN and CDR2 FVKESK. The ends were cut back, 4 bases at V and 7 bases at J, with 10 bases in the middle. This CDR3 has 12 residues. CDR3 coding DNA: TGTGCCAGCAGCCCCCGCGGCATTGAAGCTTTCTTT. This gives the protein CASSPRGIEAFF.

This chain joins TRBV9 and TRBJ1-4, with 12 nucleotides matching TRBD1. The CDR3 runs 16 residues. Germline CDR1 and CDR2: SGDLS and YYNGEE. V gave up 3 bases and J gave up 6 bases; unmatched junction bases: 6. The CDR3: CASSGGTGGRYEKLFF. For the CDR3, the DNA is TGTGCCAGCAGCGGCGGGACAGGGGGCAGATATGAAAAACTGTTTTTT.

About this clone itself: The sample has other DNA sequences that encode this CDR3 too. This rearrangement joins TRBV7-6 to TRBJ2-1; the D gene is possibly TRBD1 (6 bases). The germline CDR1 and CDR2 sequences are SGHVS and FNYEAQ. With 5 bases removed from V and 0 bases from J, the gap between germline ends came to 11 bases. There are 15 residues in the CDR3. CDR3 residues: CASSLDRSSYNEQFF. In DNA form, the CDR3 reads TGTGCCAGCAGCCTAGACAGGAGCTCCTACAATGAGCAGTTCTTC. The full variable domain, completed using reference TRBV7-6 and TRBJ2-1, is GAGVSQSPRYKVTKRGQDVALRCDPISGHVSLYWYRQALGQGPEFLTYFNYEAQQDKSGLPNDRFSAERPEGSISTLTIQRTEQRDSAMYRCASSLDRSSYNEQFFGPGTRLTVL.

The chain links TRBV7-6 to TRBJ2-5, with D possibly TRBD1 on 7 matching bases. CDR1 SGHVS and CDR2 FNYEAQ come from the germline V gene. The germline V and J ends were trimmed by 4 bases and 2 bases, with 14 bases remaining between them. The CDR3 totals 15 residues. The CDR3 nucleotides read TGTGCCAGCAGCTCTGCGGGACAGAGACAAGAGACCCAGTACTTC. It specifies CASSSAGQRQETQYF. The entire variable domain, with the rest obtained from reference TRBV7-6 and TRBJ2-5, is as follows: GAGVSQSPRYKVTKRGQDVALRCDPISGHVSLYWYRQALGQGPEFLTYFNYEAQQDKSGLPNDRFSAERPEGSISTLTIQRTEQRDSAMYRCASSSAGQRQETQYFGPGTRLLVL.

V is TRBV27 and J is TRBJ1-2; D remains unclear. V shed 2 bases and J shed 2 bases, with 9 bases lying between them. The CDR3 has 14 amino acids. Germline loops: CDR1 MNHEY, CDR2 SMNVEV (reference sequence). CDR3 sequence: CASSLVHGNYGYTF. CDR3 nucleotides: TGTGCCAGCAGTTTAGTTCACGGGAACTATGGCTACACCTTC.

This rearrangement joins TRBV4-2 to TRBJ2-3; TRBD2 aligns across 8 bases. Germline trimming cut 11 bases from V and 5 bases from J; bases unmatched to any gene: 3. This CDR3 has 11 amino acids. The V gene's germline CDR1 is LGHNA and CDR2 YNFKEQ. The CDR3 DNA reads as TGTGCCGTCGGGGGGGGAGATACGCAGTATTTT. This codes for CAVGGGDTQYF.

The CDR3: CASSQPDRDEAFF. The CDR3 bases are TGCGCCAGCAGCCAACCCGACAGGGATGAAGCTTTCTTT. The chain is built from TRBV5-1 and TRBJ1-1; TRBD1 agrees at 7 bases. The CDR3 consists of 13 residues. The trim removed 4 bases at V and 7 bases at J, leaving 7 bases unmatched. The germline CDR1 and CDR2 sequences are SGHRS and YFSETQ.